This T cell receptor beta chain was identified in a study of Ad26.COV2.S vaccination and SARS-CoV-2 variants. At the level of the study: A participant enrolled in the COV1001 Ad26.COV2.S trial arm provided the sample. Once, or twice with 56 days between doses, Ad26.COV2.S was given intramuscularly.

V trimming: 1 base; J trimming: 0 bases; junction bases outside the gene matches: 3. The CDR3 totals 15 residues. Germline V gene sequence: CDR1 SGHRS, CDR2 YFSETQ. Regarding treatment: some 20 received Ad26.COV2.S at low or high dose, single or two shots; about five received placebo; per-sample allocation not given. Vaccine and placebo recipients were sampled on day 63 after the first injection. Notes on this clone: Its antigen remains unknown.

This table comes from immunoSEQ multiplex PCR, and its TCRdb copy is limited to in-frame clones, with some not included. Among fewer than 300,000 clones, approximately 87% were seen once, and the ten largest hold 2.5% to 3.5%. Overall study findings and caveats: Responses of T cells in total may have been underestimated by the TCR breadth and depth analyses. Vaccine and placebo recipients had comparable breadth of non-spike TCRs.

The chain recombines TRBV5-1 with TRBJ1-2; TRBD1 agrees at 7 bases. This clonotype was obtained from a person between 18 and 65 years old who received the Ad26.COV2.S COVID-19 vaccine or a placebo. The specimen was peripheral blood, collected in a trial of Ad26.COV2.S vaccine versus placebo. For the CDR3, the DNA is TGCGCCAGCAGCTTGACAGGGGAGGCTAACTATGGCTACACCTTC. Encoded protein: CASSLTGEANYGYTF.